Below, one T cell receptor (beta chain) is given with its context. The antigen is unknown. Trimming left V 6 bases short and J 1 base short, with 19 bases between. The CDR3 covers 17 residues. Germline loops: CDR1 MNHNS, CDR2 SASEGT. This specimen belongs to a study of T cell repertoires in cytomegalovirus infection. TCRdb independently ran MiXCR on the reads; one entry per CDR3 protein. The sample consists of about 900,000 distinct CDR3 sequences, roughly 30% of them appearing once. The gene calls are TRBV6-1 and TRBJ2-1, with D perhaps matching TRBD1 (6 bases). This material consisted of cultured CD8+ T cells from PBMCs, taken from culture after CMV antigen stimulation. The TCR comes from a human donor in good health (CMV status not recorded). Some clones in this sample may be carry-over from other donors' samples. DNA of the CDR3: TGTGCCAGCAGCGACACGAGGGGGACCCCTTCCTACAATGAGCAGTTCTTC. Translated, it gives CASSDTRGTPSYNEQFF.